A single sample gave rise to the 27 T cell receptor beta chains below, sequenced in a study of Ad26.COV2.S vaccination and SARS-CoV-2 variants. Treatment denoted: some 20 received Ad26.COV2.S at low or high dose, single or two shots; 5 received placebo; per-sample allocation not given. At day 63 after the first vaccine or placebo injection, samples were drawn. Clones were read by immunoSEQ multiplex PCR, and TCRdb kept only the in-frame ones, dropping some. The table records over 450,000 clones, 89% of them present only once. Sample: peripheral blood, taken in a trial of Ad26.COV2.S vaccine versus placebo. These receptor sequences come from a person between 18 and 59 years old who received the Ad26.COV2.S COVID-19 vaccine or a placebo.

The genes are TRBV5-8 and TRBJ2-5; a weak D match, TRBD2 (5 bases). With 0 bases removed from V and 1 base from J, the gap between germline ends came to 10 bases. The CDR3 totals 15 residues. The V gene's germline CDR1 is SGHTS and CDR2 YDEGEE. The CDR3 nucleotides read TGTGCCAGCAGCTTGGCGGGGTCCCCCCAAGAGACCCAGTACTTC. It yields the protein CASSLAGSPQETQYF.

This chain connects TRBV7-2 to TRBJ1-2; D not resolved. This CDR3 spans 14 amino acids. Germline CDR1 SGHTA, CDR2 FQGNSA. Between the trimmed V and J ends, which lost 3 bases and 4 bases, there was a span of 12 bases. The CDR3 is CASSLINGIYGYTF. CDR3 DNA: TGTGCCAGCAGCTTGATTAACGGAATCTATGGCTACACCTTC. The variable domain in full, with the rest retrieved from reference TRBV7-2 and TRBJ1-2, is GAGVSQSPSNKVTEKGKDVELRCDPISGHTALYWYRQSLGQGLEFLIYFQGNSAPDKSGLPSDRFSAERTGGSVSTLTIQRTQQEDSAVYLCASSLINGIYGYTFGSGTRLTVV.

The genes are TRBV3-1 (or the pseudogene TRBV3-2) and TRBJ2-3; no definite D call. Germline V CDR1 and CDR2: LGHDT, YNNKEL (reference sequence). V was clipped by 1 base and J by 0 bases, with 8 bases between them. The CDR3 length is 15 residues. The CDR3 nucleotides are TGTGCCAGCAGCCAAGGTCGGAAAAGCACAGATACGCAGTATTTT. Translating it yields CASSQGRKSTDTQYF.

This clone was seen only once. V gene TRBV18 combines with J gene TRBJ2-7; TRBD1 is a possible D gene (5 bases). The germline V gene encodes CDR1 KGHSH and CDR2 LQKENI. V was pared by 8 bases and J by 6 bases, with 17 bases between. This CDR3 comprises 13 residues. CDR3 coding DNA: TGTGCCAGCGGTAGTCCAGGGCTTCGCGAGCAGTACTTC. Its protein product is CASGSPGLREQYF.

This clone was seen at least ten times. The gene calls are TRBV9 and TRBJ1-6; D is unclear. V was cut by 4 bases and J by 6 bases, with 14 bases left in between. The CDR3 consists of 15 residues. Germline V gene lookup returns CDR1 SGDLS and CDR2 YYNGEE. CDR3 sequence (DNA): TGTGCCAGCAGCCCCGCCGTGGGGATTAATTCACCCCTCCACTTT. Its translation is CASSPAVGINSPLHF.

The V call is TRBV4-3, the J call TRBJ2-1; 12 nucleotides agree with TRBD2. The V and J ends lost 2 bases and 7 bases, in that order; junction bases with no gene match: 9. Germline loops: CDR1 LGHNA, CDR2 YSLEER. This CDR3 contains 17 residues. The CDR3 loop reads CASSQLYGTSGPNEQFF. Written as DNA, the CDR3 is TGCGCCAGCAGCCAACTTTATGGGACTAGCGGGCCAAATGAGCAGTTCTTC.

CDR3 protein: CASSAQGNSPLHF. The CDR3 coding sequence is TGTGCCAGCAGTGCACAGGGGAATTCACCCCTCCACTTT. The chain combines TRBV28 with TRBJ1-6; 7 bases line up with TRBD1. The germline V gene has CDR1 MDHEN and CDR2 SYDVKM. CDR3 length: 13 residues. The V segment lost 5 bases and the J segment 7 bases; nucleotides outside the gene matches: 2. Drawing the rest from reference TRBV28 and TRBJ1-6, the complete variable domain is DVKVTQSSRYLVKRTGEKVFLECVQDMDHENMFWYRQDPGLGLRLIYFSYDVKMKEKGDIPEGYSVSREKKERFSLILESASTNQTSMYLCASSAQGNSPLHFGNGTRLTVT.

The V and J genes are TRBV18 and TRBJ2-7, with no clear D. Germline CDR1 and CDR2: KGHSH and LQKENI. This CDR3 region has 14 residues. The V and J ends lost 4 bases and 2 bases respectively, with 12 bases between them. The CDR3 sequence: CASSLLDGTYEQYF. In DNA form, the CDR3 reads TGTGCCAGCTCACTACTTGACGGTACCTACGAGCAGTACTTC.

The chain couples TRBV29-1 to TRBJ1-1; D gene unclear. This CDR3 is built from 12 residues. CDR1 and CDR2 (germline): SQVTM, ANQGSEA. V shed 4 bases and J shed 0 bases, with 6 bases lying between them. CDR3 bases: TGCAGCGTTGGAGGCTTGAACACTGAAGCTTTCTTT. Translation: CSVGGLNTEAFF.

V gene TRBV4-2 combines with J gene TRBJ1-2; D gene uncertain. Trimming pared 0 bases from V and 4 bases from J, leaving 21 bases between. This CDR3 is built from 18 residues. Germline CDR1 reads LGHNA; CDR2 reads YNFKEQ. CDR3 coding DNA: TGTGCCAGCAGCCAAGATCTGCTGGGCCCTAATTCGCGCTATGGCTACACCTTC. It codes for CASSQDLLGPNSRYGYTF.

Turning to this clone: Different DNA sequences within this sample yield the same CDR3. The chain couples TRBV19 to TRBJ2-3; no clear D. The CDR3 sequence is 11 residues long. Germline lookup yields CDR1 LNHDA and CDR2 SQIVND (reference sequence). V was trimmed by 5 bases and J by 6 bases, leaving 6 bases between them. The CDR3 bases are TGTGCCAGTAGTCTTGGGGATACGCAGTATTTT. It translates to CASSLGDTQYF.

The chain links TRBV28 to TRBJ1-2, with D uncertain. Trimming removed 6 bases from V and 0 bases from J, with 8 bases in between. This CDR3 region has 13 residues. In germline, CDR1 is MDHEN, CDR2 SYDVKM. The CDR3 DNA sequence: TGTGCCAGCAGGGAAGGGTCTAACTATGGCTACACCTTC. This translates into CASREGSNYGYTF.

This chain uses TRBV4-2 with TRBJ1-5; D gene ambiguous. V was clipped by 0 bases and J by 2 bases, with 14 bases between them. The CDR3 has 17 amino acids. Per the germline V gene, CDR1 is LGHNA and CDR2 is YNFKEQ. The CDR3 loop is CASSQDVLTARNQPQHF. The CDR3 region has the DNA TGTGCCAGCAGCCAAGATGTCCTGACGGCCCGCAATCAGCCCCAGCATTTT.

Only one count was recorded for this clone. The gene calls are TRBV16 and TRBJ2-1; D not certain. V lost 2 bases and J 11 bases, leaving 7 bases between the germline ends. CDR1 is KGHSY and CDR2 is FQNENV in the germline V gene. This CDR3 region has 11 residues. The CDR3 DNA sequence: TGTGCCAGCAGCCAACAGTCACAGCAGTTCTTC. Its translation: CASSQQSQQFF.

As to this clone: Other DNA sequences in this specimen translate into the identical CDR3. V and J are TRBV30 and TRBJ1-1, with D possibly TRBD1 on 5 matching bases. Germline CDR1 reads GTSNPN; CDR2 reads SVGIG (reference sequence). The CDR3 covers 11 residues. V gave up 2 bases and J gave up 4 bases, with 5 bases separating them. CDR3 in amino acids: CAWSRGTEAFF. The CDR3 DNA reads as TGTGCCTGGAGTAGGGGCACTGAAGCTTTCTTT.

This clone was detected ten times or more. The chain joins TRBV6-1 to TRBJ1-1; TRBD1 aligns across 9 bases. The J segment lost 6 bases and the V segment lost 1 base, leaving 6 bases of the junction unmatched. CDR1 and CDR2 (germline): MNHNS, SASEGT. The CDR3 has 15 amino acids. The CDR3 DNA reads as TGTGCCAGCAGTGAAGATTTAGACAGGGGGGCTGAAGCTTTCTTT. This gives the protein CASSEDLDRGAEAFF.

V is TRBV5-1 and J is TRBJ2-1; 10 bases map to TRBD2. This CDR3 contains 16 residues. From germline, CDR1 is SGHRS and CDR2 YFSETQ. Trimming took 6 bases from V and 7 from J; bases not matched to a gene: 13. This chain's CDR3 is CASNPIAGGVLNEQFF. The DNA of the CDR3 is TGCGCCAGCAACCCTATAGCGGGAGGTGTCCTGAATGAGCAGTTCTTC.

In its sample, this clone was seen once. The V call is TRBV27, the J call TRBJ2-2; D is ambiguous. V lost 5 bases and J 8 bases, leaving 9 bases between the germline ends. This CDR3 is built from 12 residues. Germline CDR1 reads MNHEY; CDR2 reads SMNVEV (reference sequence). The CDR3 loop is CASSTGGGELFF. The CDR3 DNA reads TGTGCCAGCAGTACGGGTGGTGGGGAGCTGTTTTTT.

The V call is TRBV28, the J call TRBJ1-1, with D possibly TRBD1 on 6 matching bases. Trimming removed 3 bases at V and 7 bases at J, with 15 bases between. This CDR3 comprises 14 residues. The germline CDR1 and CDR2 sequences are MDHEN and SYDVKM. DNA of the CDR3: TGTGCCAGCAGTTTCCGGGGAGGGGGACTTGAAGCTTTCTTT. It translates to CASSFRGGGLEAFF.

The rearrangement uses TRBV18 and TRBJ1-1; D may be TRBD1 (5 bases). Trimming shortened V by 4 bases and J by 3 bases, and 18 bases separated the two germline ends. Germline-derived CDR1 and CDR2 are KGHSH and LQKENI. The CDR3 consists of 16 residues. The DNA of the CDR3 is TGTGCCAGCTCACGGGCACCTGGGGCCGAAGACACTGAAGCTTTCTTT. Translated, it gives CASSRAPGAEDTEAFF.

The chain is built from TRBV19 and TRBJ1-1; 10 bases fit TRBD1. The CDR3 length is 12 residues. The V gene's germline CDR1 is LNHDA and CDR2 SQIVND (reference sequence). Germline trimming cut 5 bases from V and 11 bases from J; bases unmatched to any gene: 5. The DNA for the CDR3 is TGTGCCAGTAGTGTCAGACAGGGGGCCGCTTTCTTT. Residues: CASSVRQGAAFF.

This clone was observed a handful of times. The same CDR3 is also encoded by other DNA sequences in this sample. CDR3 nucleotide sequence: TGTGCCTGGAGCCGGGATAGCAATCAGCCCCAGCATTTT. This gives the protein CAWSRDSNQPQHF. The V and J genes are TRBV30 and TRBJ1-5; D gene unclear. Trimming cost V 3 bases and J 0 bases, with 6 bases left between them. Germline CDR1 and CDR2: GTSNPN and SVGIG (reference sequence). CDR3 length: 13 amino acids. Full variable domain (rest looked up from reference TRBV30 and TRBJ1-5): SQTIHQWPATLVQPVGSPLSLECTVEGTSNPNLYWYRQAAGRGLQLLFYSVGIGQISSEVPQNLSASRPQDRQFILSSKKLLLSDSGFYLCAWSRDSNQPQHFGDGTRLSIL.

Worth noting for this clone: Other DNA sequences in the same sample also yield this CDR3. CDR3 sequence reads: CASSLGTDTQYF. The CDR3, as DNA: TGTGCCAGCAGCTTAGGGACAGATACGCAGTATTTT. V usage is TRBV7-3 and J usage is TRBJ2-3; no clear D. Germline V gives CDR1 SGHTA, CDR2 FQGTGA. Trimming removed 2 bases at V and 3 bases at J, with 3 bases between. CDR3 size: 12 residues.

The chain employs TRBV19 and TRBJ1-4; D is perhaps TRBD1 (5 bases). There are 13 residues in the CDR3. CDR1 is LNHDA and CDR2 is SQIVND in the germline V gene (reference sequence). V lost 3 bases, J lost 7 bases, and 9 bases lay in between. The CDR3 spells CASSIRVSEKLFF. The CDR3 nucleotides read TGTGCCAGTAGTATCAGGGTCTCTGAAAAACTGTTTTTT.

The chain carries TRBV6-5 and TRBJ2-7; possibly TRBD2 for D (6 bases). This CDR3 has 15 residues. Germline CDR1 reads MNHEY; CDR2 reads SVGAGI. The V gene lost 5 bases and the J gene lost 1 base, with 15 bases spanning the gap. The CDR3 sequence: CASSPSGTLSYEQYF. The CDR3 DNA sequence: TGTGCCAGCAGTCCCTCCGGGACTTTGTCCTACGAGCAGTACTTC.

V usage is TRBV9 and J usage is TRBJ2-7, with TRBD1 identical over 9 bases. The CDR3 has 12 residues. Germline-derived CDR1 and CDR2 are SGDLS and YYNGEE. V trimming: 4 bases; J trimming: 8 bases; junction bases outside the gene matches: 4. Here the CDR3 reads CASSRDRDQQYF. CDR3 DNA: TGTGCCAGCAGCAGGGACAGGGATCAGCAGTACTTC.

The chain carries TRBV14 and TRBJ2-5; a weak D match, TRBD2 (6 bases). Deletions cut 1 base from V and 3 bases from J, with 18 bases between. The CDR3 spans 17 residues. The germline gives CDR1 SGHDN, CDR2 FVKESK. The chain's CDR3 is CASSQVGTGDEEETQYF. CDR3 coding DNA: TGTGCCAGCAGCCAAGTGGGAACGGGGGATGAAGAAGAGACCCAGTACTTC.